The sequence of this T cell receptor (beta chain) was determined in a study of PD-1 blockade in classical Hodgkin lymphoma. Findings and limits, study-wide: The study found complete responders had baseline diversity similar to newly diagnosed patients.

Clones were read by immunoSEQ multiplex PCR, and TCRdb kept only the in-frame ones, dropping some. Of about 60,000 clones in the sample, about nine tenths are singletons; the top ten hold more than 7.5%. Patients all relapsed after autologous stem cell transplantation, and there was variation in brentuximab vedotin exposure. To note about this clone: Its antigen is currently unknown.

The specimen comprised peripheral blood mononuclear cells (PBMCs), sampled at baseline. The receptor was isolated from a human donor with classical Hodgkin lymphoma.

The CDR3 protein is CASTSGSGRAWELFF. The CDR3 nucleotides are TGTGCCAGCACCTCGGGTAGCGGGAGGGCCTGGGAGCTGTTTTTT. The genes are TRBV27 and TRBJ2-2, with TRBD2 matching over 11 bases. CDR3 length equals 15 residues. With V trimmed by 7 bases and J by 9 bases, 10 bases remained unmatched. Germline values: CDR1 MNHEY, CDR2 SMNVEV (reference sequence).